This entry concerns a single TCR beta chain. These data originate in a study of T cells in Graves' hyperthyroidism and ophthalmopathy. Trimming took off 2 bases at V and 2 bases at J, with 10 bases between the two ends. Germline V gene data show CDR1 as GTSNPN and CDR2 as SVGIG (reference sequence). The CDR3 extends over 14 amino acids. Duration under 3 months, a NOSPECS grade of at least 4, and a Clinical Activity Score of at least 3 characterized the ophthalmopathy patients. Criteria for exclusion of patients were uncontrolled infection, other autoimmune disease, pregnancy or lactation. Diagnosis rested on symptoms, serum thyroxine and TRAb, thyroid ultrasound, and orbital computed tomography. Amplification of TCR beta CDR3 regions was performed using RNA transcripts as template. First-round RT-PCR with HTBI primers amplified the TCR CDR3 region. TCRdb fed the multiplex PCR reads into MiXCR, producing one record per CDR3 protein. Among 660,000 or so distinct CDR3 sequences listed, roughly 20% were seen once.

The chain carries TRBV30 and TRBJ1-5, with unresolved D. The specimen was blood. This sequence was found in a man aged 30-40 years with Graves' ophthalmopathy. In DNA form, the CDR3 reads TGTGCCTGGAGTTTCGGGAGCGGCAATCAGCCCCAGCATTTT. Translation: CAWSFGSGNQPQHF.